Below are 2 T cell receptor beta chains sequenced from a single sample in a study of cytomegalovirus exposure and HLA in healthy donors. Both 60 Vbeta primers and 13 Jbeta primers went into the PCR. Profiled with immunoSEQ multiplex PCR; TCRdb holds only in-frame clones, not every one. Counted here are tens of thousands of clones, roughly 83% occurring once; the ten biggest clones make up about 1.6%. Sequencing used PBMCs. The receptors come from a human donor in good health.

V usage is TRBV4-1 and J usage is TRBJ2-7; 12 bases are a match to TRBD2. Germline V gene data show CDR1 as MGHRA and CDR2 as YSYEKL. The CDR3 has 15 amino acids. J gave up 6 bases and V 4 bases, and 7 bases lay outside the gene matches. In DNA form, the CDR3 reads TGCGCCAGCAGCCGATTGACTAGCGGGGGAGGCGAGCAGTACTTC. Translated, it gives CASSRLTSGGGEQYF.

The chain's CDR3 is CASSQSRLAVAYEQYF. In DNA, the CDR3 is TGCGCCAGCAGCCAATCTAGACTAGCGGTTGCCTACGAGCAGTACTTC. The chain links TRBV4-3 to TRBJ2-5; TRBD2 aligns across 9 bases. The J call may be mistaken, given a closer DNA end match to TRBJ2-7. Germline V gene sequence: CDR1 LGHNA, CDR2 YSLEER. There are 16 residues in the CDR3.